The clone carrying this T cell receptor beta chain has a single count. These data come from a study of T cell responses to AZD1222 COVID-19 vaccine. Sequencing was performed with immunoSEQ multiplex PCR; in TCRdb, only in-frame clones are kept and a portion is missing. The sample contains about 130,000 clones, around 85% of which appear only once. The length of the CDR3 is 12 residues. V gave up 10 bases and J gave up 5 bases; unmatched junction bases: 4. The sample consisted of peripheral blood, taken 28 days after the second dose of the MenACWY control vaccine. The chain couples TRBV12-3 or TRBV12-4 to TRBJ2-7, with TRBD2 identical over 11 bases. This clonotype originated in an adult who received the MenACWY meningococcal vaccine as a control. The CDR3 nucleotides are TGTGCCACTAGCGGGGGGTACCACGAGCAGTACTTC. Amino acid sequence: CATSGGYHEQYF.